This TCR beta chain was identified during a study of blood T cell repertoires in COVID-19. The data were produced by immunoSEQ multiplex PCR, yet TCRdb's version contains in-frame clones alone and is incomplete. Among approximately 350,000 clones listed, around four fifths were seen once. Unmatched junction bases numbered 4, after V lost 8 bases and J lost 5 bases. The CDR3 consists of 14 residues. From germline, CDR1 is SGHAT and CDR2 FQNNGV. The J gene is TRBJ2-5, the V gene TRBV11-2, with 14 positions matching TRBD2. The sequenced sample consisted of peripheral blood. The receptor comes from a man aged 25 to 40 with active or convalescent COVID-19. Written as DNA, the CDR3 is TGTGCCAGCCGACTAGCGGGAGGGATGGAGACCCAGTACTTC. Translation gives CASRLAGGMETQYF.